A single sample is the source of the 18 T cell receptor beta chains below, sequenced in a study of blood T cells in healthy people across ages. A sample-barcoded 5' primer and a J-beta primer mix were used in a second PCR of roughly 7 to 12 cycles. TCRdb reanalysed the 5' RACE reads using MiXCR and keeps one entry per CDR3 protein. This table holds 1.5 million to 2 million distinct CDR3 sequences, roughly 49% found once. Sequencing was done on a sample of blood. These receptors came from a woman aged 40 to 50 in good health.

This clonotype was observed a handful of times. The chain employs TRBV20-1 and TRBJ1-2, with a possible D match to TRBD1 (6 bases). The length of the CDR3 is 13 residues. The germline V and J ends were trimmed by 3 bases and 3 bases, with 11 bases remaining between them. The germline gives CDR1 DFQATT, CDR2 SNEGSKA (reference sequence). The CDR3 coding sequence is TGCAGTGCTAGTGAGGGGGGGGACTATGGCTACACCTTC. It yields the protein CSASEGGDYGYTF.

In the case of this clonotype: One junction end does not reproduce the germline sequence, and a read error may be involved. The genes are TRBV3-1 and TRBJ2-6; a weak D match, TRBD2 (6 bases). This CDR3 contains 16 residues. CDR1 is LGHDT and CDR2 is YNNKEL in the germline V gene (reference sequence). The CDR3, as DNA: TGTGCCAGCAGCACCCGAGGAGGGGCCGGGGCCAACGTCATGACTTTC. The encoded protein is CASSTRGGAGANVMTF.

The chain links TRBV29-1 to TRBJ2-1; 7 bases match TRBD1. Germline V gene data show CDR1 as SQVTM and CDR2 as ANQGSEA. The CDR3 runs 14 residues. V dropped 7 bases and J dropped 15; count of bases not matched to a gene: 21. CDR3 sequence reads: CSAGSRAQTGFLFF. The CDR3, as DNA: TGCAGCGCTGGCTCCCGGGCCCAGACAGGGTTTCTGTTCTTC.

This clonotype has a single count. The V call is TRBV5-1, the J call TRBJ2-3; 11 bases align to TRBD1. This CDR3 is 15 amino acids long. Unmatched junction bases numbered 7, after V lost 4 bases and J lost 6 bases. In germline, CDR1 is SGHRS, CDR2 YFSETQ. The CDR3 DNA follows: TGCGCCAGCAGCACCCGGACAGGGGGCGTCGATACGCAGTATTTT. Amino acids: CASSTRTGGVDTQYF. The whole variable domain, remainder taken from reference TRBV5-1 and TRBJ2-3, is KAGVTQTPRYLIKTRGQQVTLSCSPISGHRSVSWYQQTPGQGLQFLFEYFSETQRNKGNFPGRFSGRQFSNSRSEMNVSTLELGDSALYLCASSTRTGGVDTQYFGPGTRLTVL.

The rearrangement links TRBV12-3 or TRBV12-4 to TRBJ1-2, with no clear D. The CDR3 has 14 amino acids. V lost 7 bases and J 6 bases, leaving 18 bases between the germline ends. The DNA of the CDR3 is TGTGCCAGCACTCTTGGGGAGGGCAAAAATGGCTACACCTTC. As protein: CASTLGEGKNGYTF.

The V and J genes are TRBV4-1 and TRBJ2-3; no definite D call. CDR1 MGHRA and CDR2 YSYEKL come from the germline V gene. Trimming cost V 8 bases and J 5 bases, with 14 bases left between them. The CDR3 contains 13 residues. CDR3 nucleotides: TGCGCCAGCCAAGACACCGTCGAAGATACGCAGTATTTT. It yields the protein CASQDTVEDTQYF.

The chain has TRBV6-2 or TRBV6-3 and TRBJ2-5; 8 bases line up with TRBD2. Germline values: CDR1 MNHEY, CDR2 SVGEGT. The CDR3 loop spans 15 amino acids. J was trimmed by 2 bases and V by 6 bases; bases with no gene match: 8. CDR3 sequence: CASRPLVAGQETQYF. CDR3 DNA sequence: TGTGCCAGCAGGCCCCTGGTAGCGGGACAAGAGACCCAGTACTTC.

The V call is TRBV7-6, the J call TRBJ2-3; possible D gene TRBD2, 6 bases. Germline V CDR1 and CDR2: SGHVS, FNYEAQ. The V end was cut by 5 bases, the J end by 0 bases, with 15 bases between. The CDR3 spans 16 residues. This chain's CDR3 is CASSPRLEGSTDTQYF. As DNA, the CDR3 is TGTGCCAGCAGCCCCAGGTTGGAGGGGAGCACAGATACGCAGTATTTT.

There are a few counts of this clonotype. CDR3 DNA sequence: TGCAGCGTTCCTCCGGGACTAGCCCATTTAGATACGCAGTATTTT. Translation gives CSVPPGLAHLDTQYF. This chain joins TRBV29-1 and TRBJ2-3, with 9 bases lining up with TRBD2. V lost 5 bases and J lost 5; bases outside the gene matches: 11. Germline values: CDR1 SQVTM, CDR2 ANQGSEA. The CDR3 contains 15 residues.

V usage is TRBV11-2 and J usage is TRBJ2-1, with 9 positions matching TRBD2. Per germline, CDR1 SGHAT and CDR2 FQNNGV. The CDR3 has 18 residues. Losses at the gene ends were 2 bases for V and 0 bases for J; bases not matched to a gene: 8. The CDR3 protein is CASSLRASGVSSYNEQFF. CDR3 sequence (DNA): TGTGCCAGCAGCTTAAGGGCTAGCGGGGTGAGCTCCTACAATGAGCAGTTCTTC.

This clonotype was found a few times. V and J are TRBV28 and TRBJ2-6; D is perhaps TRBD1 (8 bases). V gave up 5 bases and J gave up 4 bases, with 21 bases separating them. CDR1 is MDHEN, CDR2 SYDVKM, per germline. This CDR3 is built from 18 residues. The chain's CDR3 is CASSEQGGNFFGANVLTF. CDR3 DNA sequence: TGTGCCAGCAGTGAACAGGGGGGGAATTTCTTCGGGGCCAACGTCCTGACTTTC. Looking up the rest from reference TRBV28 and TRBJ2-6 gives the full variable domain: DVKVTQSSRYLVKRTGEKVFLECVQDMDHENMFWYRQDPGLGLRLIYFSYDVKMKEKGDIPEGYSVSREKKERFSLILESASTNQTSMYLCASSEQGGNFFGANVLTFGAGSRLTVL.

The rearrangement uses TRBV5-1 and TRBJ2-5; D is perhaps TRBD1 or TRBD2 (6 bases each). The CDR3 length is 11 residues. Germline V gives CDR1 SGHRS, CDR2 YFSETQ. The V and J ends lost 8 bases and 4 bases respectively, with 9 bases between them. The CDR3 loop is CASRGPETQYF. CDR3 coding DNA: TGCGCCAGTCGGGGGCCAGAGACCCAGTACTTC.

CDR3 protein: CASSLGPGDYGYTF. In nucleotides, the CDR3 is TGTGCCAGCAGCTTAGGTCCGGGGGACTATGGCTACACCTTC. The rearrangement joins TRBV7-9 to TRBJ1-2, with a tentative D call TRBD1 (5 bases). V dropped 1 base and J dropped 3 bases, with 9 bases sitting between them. Germline V gene lookup returns CDR1 SEHNR and CDR2 FQNEAQ (reference sequence). The CDR3 totals 14 residues.

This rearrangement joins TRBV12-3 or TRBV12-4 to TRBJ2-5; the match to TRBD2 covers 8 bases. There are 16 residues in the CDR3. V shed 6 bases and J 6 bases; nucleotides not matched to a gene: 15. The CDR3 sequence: CASSSTGGAVIKTQYF. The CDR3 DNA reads TGTGCCAGCAGCTCCACCGGGGGGGCCGTCATAAAGACCCAGTACTTC.

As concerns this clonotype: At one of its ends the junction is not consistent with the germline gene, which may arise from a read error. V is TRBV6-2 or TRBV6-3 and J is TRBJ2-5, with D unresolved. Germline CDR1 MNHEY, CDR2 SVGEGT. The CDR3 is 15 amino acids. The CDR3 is CASTLDQVLQEAQYF. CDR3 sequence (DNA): TGTGCCAGCACCCTGGATCAAGTCCTTCAAGAGGCCCAGTACTTC.

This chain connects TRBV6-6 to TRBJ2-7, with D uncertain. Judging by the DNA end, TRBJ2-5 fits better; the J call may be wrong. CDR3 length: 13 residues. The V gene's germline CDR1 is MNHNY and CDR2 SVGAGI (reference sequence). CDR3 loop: CASTELGTETQYF. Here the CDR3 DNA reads TGTGCCAGCACGGAACTGGGCACGGAGACCCAGTACTTC.

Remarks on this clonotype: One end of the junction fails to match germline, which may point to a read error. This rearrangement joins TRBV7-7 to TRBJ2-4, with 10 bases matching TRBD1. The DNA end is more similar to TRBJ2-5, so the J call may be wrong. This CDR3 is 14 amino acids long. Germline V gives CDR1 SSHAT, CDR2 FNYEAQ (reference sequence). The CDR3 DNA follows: TGTGCTAGCAGTGCTGGGACAGGGGATGAGACCCAGTACTTC. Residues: CASSAGTGDETQYF.

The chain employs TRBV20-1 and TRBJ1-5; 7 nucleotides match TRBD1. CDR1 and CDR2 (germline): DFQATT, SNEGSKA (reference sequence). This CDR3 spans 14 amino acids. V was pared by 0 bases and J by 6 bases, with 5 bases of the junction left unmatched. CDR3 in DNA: TGCAGTGCTAGAGATCGAGGGGGCGGTCAGCCCCAGCATTTT. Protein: CSARDRGGGQPQHF.